The source of this T cell receptor beta chain is a study of blood T cell repertoires in COVID-19 (TCRdb year 2020). About the study as a whole: Samples from collaborators originated in the United States, Italy and Spain and spanned both the acute and convalescent phases of COVID-19. The material from the prospective study consisted of cDNA or gDNA derived from T cells, B-cell-depleted T cells, or PBMCs. The dataset comprised deeply sampled blood TCRbeta repertoires from subjects exposed to, actively infected with, or recovered from COVID-19. The repertoires were released in a freely available public database intended as a resource for research on the immune response to SARS-CoV-2. Samples came from the ongoing ImmuneRACE study (first 160 participants) plus 1,254 subjects from 6 global collaborators. A de-identified subject ID, COVID-19 status, age in years and sex were almost always included in the sample metadata. Where available, HLA class I and class II types were taken from metadata supplied by the sample provider and were not determined by assay-based typing.

Study-level results and caveats: Clinical and demographic metadata were provided uncurated, with the amount varying by source and participant.

TCRbeta CDR3 regions were amplified from genomic DNA using the immunoSEQ Assay, a bias-controlled multiplex PCR. As for the original processing: Within the assay, amplification of reference gene primers was used to estimate how many nucleated cells each sample contained. To quantify the absolute abundance of each unique TCRbeta CDR3 rearrangement, sequence reads were collapsed and filtered. For each sample, productive Simpson clonality was calculated as the square root of Simpson's diversity index over productive rearrangements. Imported from immuneACCESS, the table was reduced by TCRdb to in-frame sequences with V and J called. These copies leave out some clones; in studies compared against another copy, an unresolved V gene accounts for under half, and the cause of the remainder is not known. V, J and clone size are taken as reported in that table, and D and trimming were inferred from the DNA itself. For this sample there are nearly 200,000 clones; around four fifths appear just once. The top ten hold less than 6.5% of the sample.

Of note for this clone: Its antigen is not yet known. No base qualities exist here, and no much larger clone lies one base off it.

Based on the germline V gene, the CDR1 and CDR2 sequences are MNHNS and SASEGT. The CDR3 holds 20 amino acids from the cysteine to the phenylalanine. Only the CDR3 DNA is retained, 60 bases long and in frame from the first base. Trimmed from V: 3 bases; trimmed from J: 7 bases; junction bases lacking a gene match: 20. Each collaborating institution followed its own protocols to collect whole blood in K2EDTA tubes. For TCRbeta analysis, collaborators shipped samples as frozen whole blood, isolated PBMCs, or DNA extracted from either of those sample types. The origin of this receptor is a woman in her 70s with active or convalescent COVID-19. This sequence uses TRBV6-1 and TRBJ2-2, with 10 bases matching TRBD2. Sequencing input: peripheral blood. The DNA is as follows: TGTGCCAGCAGTGACAGGCCTGACCATAGCGGGAGGAGAAGGGGCGGGGAGCTGTTTTTT. This translates into CASSDRPDHSGRRRGGELFF.